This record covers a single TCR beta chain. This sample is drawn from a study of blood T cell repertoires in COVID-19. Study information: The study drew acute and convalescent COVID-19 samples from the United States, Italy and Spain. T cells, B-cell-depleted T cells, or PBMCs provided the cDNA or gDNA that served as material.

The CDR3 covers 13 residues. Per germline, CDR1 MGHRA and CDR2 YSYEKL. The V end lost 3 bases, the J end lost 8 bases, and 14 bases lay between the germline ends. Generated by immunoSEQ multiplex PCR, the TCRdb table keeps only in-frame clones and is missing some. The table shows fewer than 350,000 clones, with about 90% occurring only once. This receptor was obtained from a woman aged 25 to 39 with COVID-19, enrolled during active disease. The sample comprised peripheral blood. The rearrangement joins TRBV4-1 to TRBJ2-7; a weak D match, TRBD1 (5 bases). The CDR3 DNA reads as TGCGCCAGCAGCCAGTACAGGACGGACCAGCAGTACTTC. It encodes CASSQYRTDQQYF.